This TCR beta chain originates from a study of T cell responses to AZD1222 COVID-19 vaccine. From germline, CDR1 is MDHEN and CDR2 SYDVKM. V lost 5 bases and J lost 7, with 14 bases in between. This CDR3 is built from 13 residues. Profiled with immunoSEQ multiplex PCR; TCRdb holds only in-frame clones, not every one. The repertoire consists of around 150,000 clones, with roughly 91% occurring once and the leading ten covering about 6.7%. The receptor's source is an adult who received the AZD1222 COVID-19 vaccine. The input for sequencing was peripheral blood, taken 28 days after the second AZD1222 dose. The genes are TRBV28 and TRBJ1-2, with D unresolved. This CDR3 reads CASSLEVLRGYTF. CDR3 DNA: TGTGCCAGCAGTCTTGAAGTATTACGTGGCTACACCTTC.